The TCR beta chain under discussion was sequenced for a study of technical replicates of blood from a few donors. This CDR3 has 14 amino acids. With V trimmed by 5 bases and J by 8 bases, 6 bases remained unmatched. The V gene's germline CDR1 is LGHNA and CDR2 YNFKEQ. This clone was seen just once. The repertoire was sequenced with immunoSEQ multiplex PCR; TCRdb's copy has only in-frame clones and lacks some. Of some 56,000 clones listed, nearly 95% are singletons. Sequences were obtained from PBMCs. The sequence derives from a human donor in good health. Some clones in this sample may be carry-over from other donors' samples. This chain joins TRBV4-2 and TRBJ1-6, with 7 bases matching TRBD1. CDR3 residues: CASSYRGRDSPLHF. The CDR3, as DNA: TGTGCCAGCAGCTACAGGGGACGGGATTCACCCCTCCACTTT.